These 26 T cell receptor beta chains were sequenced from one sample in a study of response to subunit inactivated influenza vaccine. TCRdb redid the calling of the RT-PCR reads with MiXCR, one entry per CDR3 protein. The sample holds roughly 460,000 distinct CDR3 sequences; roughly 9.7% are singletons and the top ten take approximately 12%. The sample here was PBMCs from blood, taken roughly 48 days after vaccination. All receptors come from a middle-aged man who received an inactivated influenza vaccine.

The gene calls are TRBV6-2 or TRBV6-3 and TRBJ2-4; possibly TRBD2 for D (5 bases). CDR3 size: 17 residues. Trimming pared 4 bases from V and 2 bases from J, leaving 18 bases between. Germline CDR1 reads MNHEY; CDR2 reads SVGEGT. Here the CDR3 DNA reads TGTGCCAGCAGTTTTCCGATTCCCGGAGGAACCAAAAACATTCAGTACTTC. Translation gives CASSFPIPGGTKNIQYF.

CDR3 sequence reads: CASSYMWTLYEQYF. CDR3 DNA sequence: TGTGCCAGCAGTTATATGTGGACCCTCTACGAGCAGTACTTC. The V gene is TRBV6-2 or TRBV6-3, the J gene TRBJ2-7; D is ambiguous. CDR3 size: 14 residues. Germline assignment: CDR1 MNHEY and CDR2 SVGEGT. The V end lost 3 bases, the J end lost 3 bases, and 12 bases lay between the germline ends.

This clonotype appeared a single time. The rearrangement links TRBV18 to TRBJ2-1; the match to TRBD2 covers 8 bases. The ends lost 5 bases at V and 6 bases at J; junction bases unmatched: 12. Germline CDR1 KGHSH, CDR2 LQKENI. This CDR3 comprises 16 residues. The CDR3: CASSSTAGGAVNEQFF. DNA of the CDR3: TGTGCCAGCTCATCTACCGCCGGGGGGGCTGTCAATGAGCAGTTCTTC.

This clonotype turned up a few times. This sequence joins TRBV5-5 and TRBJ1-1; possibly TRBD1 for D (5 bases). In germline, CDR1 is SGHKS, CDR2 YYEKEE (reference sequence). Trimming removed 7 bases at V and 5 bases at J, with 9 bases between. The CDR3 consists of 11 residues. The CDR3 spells CASEGITEAFF. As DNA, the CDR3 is TGTGCCAGCGAGGGGATAACTGAAGCTTTCTTT. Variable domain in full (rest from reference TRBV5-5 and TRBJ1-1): DAGVTQSPTHLIKTRGQQVTLRCSPISGHKSVSWYQQVLGQGPQFIFQYYEKEERGRGNFPDRFSARQFPNYSSELNVNALLLGDSALYLCASEGITEAFFGQGTRLTVV.

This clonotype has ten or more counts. The CDR3 loop is CASSFQAGRETQYF. The CDR3 nucleotides are TGTGCCAGCAGCTTCCAAGCGGGAAGAGAGACCCAGTACTTC. V usage is TRBV7-2 and J usage is TRBJ2-5, with TRBD2 matching 7 bases. This CDR3 region has 14 residues. V lost 3 bases and J lost 4; bases outside the gene matches: 5. Germline CDR1 and CDR2: SGHTA and FQGNSA.

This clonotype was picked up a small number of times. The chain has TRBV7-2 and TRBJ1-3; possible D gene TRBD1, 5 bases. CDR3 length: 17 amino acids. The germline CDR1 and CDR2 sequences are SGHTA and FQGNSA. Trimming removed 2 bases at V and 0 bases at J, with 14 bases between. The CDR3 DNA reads TGTGCCAGCAGCTTAAGAACAGGATGGGACTCTGGAAACACCATATATTTT. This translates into CASSLRTGWDSGNTIYF.

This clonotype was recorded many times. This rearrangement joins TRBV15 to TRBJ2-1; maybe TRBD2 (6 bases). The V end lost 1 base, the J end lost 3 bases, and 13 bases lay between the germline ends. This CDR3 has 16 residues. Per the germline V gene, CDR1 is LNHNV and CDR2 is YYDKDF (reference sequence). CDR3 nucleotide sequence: TGTGCCACCAGCAGAGTATTAGAGCGGGTCTACAATGAGCAGTTCTTC. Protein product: CATSRVLERVYNEQFF.

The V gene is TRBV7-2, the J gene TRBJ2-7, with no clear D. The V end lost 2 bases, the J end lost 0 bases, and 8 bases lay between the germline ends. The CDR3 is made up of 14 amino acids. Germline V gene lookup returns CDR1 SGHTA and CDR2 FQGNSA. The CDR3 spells CASSLPASSYEQYF. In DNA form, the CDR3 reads TGTGCCAGCAGCTTACCAGCGAGCTCCTACGAGCAGTACTTC.

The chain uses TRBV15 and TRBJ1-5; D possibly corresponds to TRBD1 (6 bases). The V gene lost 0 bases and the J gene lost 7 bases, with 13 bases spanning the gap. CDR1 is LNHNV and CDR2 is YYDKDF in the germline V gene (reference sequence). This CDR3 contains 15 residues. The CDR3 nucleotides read TGTGCCACCAGCAGAGATATAAGGGGGGGACAGCCCCAGCATTTT. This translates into CATSRDIRGGQPQHF.

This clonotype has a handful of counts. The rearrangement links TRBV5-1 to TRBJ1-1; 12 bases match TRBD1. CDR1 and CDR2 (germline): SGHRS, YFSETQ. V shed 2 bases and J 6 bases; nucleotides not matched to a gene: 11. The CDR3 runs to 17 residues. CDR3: CASSLTGTGGAGPEAFF. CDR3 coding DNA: TGCGCCAGCAGCTTAACCGGGACAGGGGGCGCAGGGCCTGAAGCTTTCTTT.

The CDR3 DNA sequence: TGTGCCAGCAGCCAAGATCCCGGGACTGAAGCTTTCTTT. This translates into CASSQDPGTEAFF. The rearrangement joins TRBV4-2 to TRBJ1-1; no clear D gene. The CDR3 is made up of 13 amino acids. Trimming took off 0 bases at V and 5 bases at J, with 7 bases between the two ends. Germline V gives CDR1 LGHNA, CDR2 YNFKEQ.

The CDR3 reads CSVGGGISYEQYF. CDR3 in DNA: TGCAGCGTTGGGGGCGGCATTTCCTACGAGCAGTACTTC. The chain combines TRBV29-1 with TRBJ2-7, with D maybe TRBD1 (5 bases). This CDR3 is built from 13 residues. The V gene's germline CDR1 is SQVTM and CDR2 ANQGSEA. Between the trimmed V and J ends, which lost 4 bases and 1 base, there was a span of 11 bases.

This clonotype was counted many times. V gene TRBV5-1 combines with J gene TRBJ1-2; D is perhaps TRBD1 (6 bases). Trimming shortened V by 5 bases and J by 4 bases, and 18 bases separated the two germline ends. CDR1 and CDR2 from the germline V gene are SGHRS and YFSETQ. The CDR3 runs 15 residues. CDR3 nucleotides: TGCGCCAGCAGTACAGTTCCAGGGGCTGGCTATGGCTACACCTTC. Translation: CASSTVPGAGYGYTF. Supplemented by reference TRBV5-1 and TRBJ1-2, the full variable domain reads KAGVTQTPRYLIKTRGQQVTLSCSPISGHRSVSWYQQTPGQGLQFLFEYFSETQRNKGNFPGRFSGRQFSNSRSEMNVSTLELGDSALYLCASSTVPGAGYGYTFGSGTRLTVV.

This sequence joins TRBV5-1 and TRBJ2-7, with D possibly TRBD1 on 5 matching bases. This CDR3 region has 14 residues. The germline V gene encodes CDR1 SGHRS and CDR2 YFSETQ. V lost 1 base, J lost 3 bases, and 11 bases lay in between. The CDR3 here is CASSLLQGNYEQYF. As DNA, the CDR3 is TGCGCCAGCAGCTTGTTGCAGGGTAACTACGAGCAGTACTTC.

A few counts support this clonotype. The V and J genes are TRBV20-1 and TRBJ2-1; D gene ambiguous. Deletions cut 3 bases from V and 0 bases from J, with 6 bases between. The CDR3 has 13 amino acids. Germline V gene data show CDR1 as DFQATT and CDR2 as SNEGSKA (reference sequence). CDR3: CSASTLSYNEQFF. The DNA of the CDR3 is TGCAGTGCTAGTACACTCTCCTACAATGAGCAGTTCTTC.

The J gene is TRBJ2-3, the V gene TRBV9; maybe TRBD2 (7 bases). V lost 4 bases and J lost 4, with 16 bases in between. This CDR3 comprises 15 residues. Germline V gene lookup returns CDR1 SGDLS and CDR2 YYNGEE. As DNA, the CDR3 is TGTGCCAGCAGCTCCCCCGGAGGGGGGGCAGATACGCAGTATTTT. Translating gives CASSSPGGGADTQYF.

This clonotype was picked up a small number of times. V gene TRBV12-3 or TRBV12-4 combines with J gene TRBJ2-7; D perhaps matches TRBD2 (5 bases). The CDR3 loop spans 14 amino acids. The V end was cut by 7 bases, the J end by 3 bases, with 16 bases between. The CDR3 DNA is TGTGCCAGCACCACTAGTCCCGCCTTCTACGAGCAGTACTTC. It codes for CASTTSPAFYEQYF.

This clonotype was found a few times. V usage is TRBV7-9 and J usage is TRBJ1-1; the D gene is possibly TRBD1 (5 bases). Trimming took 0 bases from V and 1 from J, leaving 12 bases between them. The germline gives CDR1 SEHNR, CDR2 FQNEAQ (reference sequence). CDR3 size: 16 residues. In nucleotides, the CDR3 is TGTGCCAGCAGCTTAGCGGGGCAGGGAGGGAACACTGAAGCTTTCTTT. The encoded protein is CASSLAGQGGNTEAFF.

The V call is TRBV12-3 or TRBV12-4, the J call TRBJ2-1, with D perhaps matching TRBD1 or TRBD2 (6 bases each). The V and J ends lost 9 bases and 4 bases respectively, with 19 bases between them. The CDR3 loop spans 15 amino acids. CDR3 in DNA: TGTGCCAGTACCCCCGAGGGGGGCGGTTACAATGAGCAGTTCTTC. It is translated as CASTPEGGGYNEQFF.

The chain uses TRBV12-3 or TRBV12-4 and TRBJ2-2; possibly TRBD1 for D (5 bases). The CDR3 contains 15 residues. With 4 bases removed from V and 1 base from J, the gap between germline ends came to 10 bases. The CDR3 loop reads CASSYPGLNTGELFF. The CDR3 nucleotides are TGTGCCAGCAGTTACCCAGGGTTGAACACCGGGGAGCTGTTTTTT.

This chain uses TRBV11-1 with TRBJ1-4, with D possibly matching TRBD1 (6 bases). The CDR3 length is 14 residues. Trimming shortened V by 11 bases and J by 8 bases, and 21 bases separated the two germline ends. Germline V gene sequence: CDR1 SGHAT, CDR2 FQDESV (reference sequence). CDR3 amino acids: CACSSAQGGEKLFF. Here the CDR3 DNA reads TGTGCCTGCTCTTCAGCACAGGGTGGGGAAAAACTGTTTTTT.

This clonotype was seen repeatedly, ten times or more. The CDR3, as DNA: TGTGCCAGCAGCTACGGACTAGGCACAGATACGCAGTATTTT. Its translation is CASSYGLGTDTQYF. This sequence joins TRBV6-5 and TRBJ2-3, with 7 bases fitting TRBD2. Germline V gene sequence: CDR1 MNHEY, CDR2 SVGAGI. J lost 1 base, V lost 6 bases, and 4 bases had no gene match. The CDR3 totals 14 residues.

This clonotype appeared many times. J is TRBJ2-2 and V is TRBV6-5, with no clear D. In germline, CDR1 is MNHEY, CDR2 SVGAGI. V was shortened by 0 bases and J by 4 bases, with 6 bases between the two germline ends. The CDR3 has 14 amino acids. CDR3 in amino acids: CASSYSGATGELFF. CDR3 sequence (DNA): TGTGCCAGCAGTTACTCTGGAGCCACCGGGGAGCTGTTTTTT.

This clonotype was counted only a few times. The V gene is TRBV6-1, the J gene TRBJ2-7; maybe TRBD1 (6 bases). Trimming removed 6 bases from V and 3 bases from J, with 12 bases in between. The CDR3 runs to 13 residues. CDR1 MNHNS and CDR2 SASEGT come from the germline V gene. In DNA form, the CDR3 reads TGTGCCAGCAGGGGGACACTTTACTACGAGCAGTACTTC. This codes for CASRGTLYYEQYF.

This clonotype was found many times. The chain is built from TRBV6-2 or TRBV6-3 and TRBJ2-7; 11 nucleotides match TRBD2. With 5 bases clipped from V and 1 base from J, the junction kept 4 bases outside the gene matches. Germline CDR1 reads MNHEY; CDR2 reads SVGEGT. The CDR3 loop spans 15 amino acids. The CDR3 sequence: CASSPPSGRSYEQYF. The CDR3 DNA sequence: TGTGCCAGCAGTCCTCCTAGCGGGAGGTCCTACGAGCAGTACTTC.

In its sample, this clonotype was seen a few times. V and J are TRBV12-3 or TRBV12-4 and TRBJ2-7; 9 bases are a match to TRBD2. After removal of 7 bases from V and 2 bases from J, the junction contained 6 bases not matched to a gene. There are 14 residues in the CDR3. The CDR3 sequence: CASNRAGGAYEQYF. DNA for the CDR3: TGTGCCAGCAACAGAGCGGGAGGAGCCTACGAGCAGTACTTC.